Each of the 2 T cell receptor beta chains below was sequenced from the same sample in a study of blood T cell repertoires in COVID-19. Generated by immunoSEQ multiplex PCR, the TCRdb table keeps only in-frame clones and is missing some. Of 90,000 to 95,000 clones in the sample, 88% were seen once. The sample comprised peripheral blood. The receptors stem from an elderly woman with active COVID-19.

The chain uses TRBV21-1 and TRBJ1-1; the table names TRBD1, a call not compared with the DNA. TRBV21-1 is shown as a pseudogene. The CDR3 spans 14 residues. The CDR3 reads CASTSGGMNTEAFF. The CDR3 DNA reads TGTGCCAGCACCTCTGGGGGCATGAACACTGAAGCTTTCTTT.

The table lists this clone with a count of one. This chain's CDR3 is CASSVGTVQEQYF. In nucleotides, the CDR3 is TGTGCCAGCAGCGTAGGGACAGTCCAGGAGCAGTACTTC. The chain uses TRBV9 and TRBJ2-7; TRBD1 is a possible D gene (6 bases). With 0 bases removed from V and 7 bases from J, the gap between germline ends came to 11 bases. The CDR3 has 13 amino acids. In germline, CDR1 is SGDLS, CDR2 YYNGEE.